The 13 T cell receptor beta chains reported below all come from one sample, sequenced in a study of radiotherapy plus CTLA-4 blockade in lung cancer. Using immunoSEQ multiplex PCR, the repertoire was profiled, and TCRdb retains in-frame clones only, with some absent. The sample includes about 97,000 clones, approximately 72% of them seen just once. The specimen comprised peripheral blood, sampled from a patient treated with radiotherapy plus ipilimumab. The origin of the receptors is a human donor with non-small cell lung cancer who had a partial response to radiotherapy plus ipilimumab. Some clones in this sample may be carry-over from other donors' samples.

V usage is TRBV6-1 and J usage is TRBJ2-2; 7 bases fit TRBD1. Germline V CDR1 and CDR2: MNHNS, SASEGT. The ends lost 8 bases at V and 4 bases at J; junction bases unmatched: 7. CDR3 length: 14 residues. The CDR3 spells CASLRGRSTGELFF. CDR3 DNA: TGTGCCAGCCTCAGGGGGAGATCCACCGGGGAGCTGTTTTTT.

Turning to this clone: Other DNA sequences from this sample encode an identical CDR3 as well. This sequence joins TRBV30 and TRBJ1-2, with D unresolved. CDR1 and CDR2 from the germline V gene are GTSNPN and SVGIG (reference sequence). Trimming removed 0 bases at V and 4 bases at J, with 6 bases between. This CDR3 is 12 amino acids long. CDR3 sequence (DNA): TGTGCCTGGAGTGTAACGGGCTATGGCTACACCTTC. It codes for CAWSVTGYGYTF.

The sample holds one count of this clone. The V and J genes are TRBV6-1 and TRBJ1-4; 8 nucleotides align to TRBD1. The CDR3 sequence is 14 residues long. V was clipped by 2 bases and J by 10 bases; unmatched bases: 6. Germline CDR1 is MNHNS and CDR2 is SASEGT. The CDR3: CASSEQGALGKLFF. CDR3 nucleotides: TGTGCCAGCAGTGAACAGGGGGCGCTGGGAAAACTGTTTTTT.

V is TRBV30 and J is TRBJ2-3, with a tentative D call TRBD2 (5 bases). The germline CDR1 and CDR2 sequences are GTSNPN and SVGIG (reference sequence). Trimming took 1 base from V and 2 from J, leaving 7 bases between them. The CDR3 is made up of 13 amino acids. CDR3 in DNA: TGTGCCTGGAGTGCGGGGTACACAGATACGCAGTATTTT. It yields the protein CAWSAGYTDTQYF.

This clone was recorded only once. The chain joins TRBV25-1 to TRBJ1-1, with D tentatively TRBD1 (5 bases). V was pared by 9 bases and J by 1 base, with 24 bases between. The CDR3 sequence is 17 residues long. Germline V gene data show CDR1 as MGHDK and CDR2 as SYGVNS. The CDR3 here is CARGGGGGWVRNTEAFF. Written as DNA, the CDR3 is TGTGCCAGGGGAGGCGGGGGGGGATGGGTTCGGAACACTGAAGCTTTCTTT.

A few counts support this clone. This chain joins TRBV10-2 and TRBJ1-2, with TRBD1 identical over 7 bases. The germline gives CDR1 WSHSY, CDR2 SAAADI. V shed 6 bases and J 2 bases; nucleotides not matched to a gene: 9. The CDR3 contains 15 residues. The CDR3 is CASRRAGTANYGYTF. In DNA, the CDR3 is TGCGCCAGCAGGAGAGCCGGGACAGCGAACTATGGCTACACCTTC.

This sequence joins TRBV6-1 and TRBJ2-2, with unresolved D. The V end lost 7 bases, the J end lost 1 base, and 13 bases lay between the germline ends. CDR1 MNHNS and CDR2 SASEGT come from the germline V gene. The CDR3 sequence is 15 residues long. CDR3 nucleotide sequence: TGTGCCAGCACAAGATTGCAACAGAACACCGGGGAGCTGTTTTTT. It specifies CASTRLQQNTGELFF.

The chain joins TRBV12-2 to TRBJ2-3; the table's D call of TRBD1 was not tested on the DNA. TRBV12-2 is recorded as a pseudogene. CDR3 length: 14 amino acids. Here the CDR3 reads CASRGAIGTDTQYF. In DNA form, the CDR3 reads TGTGCAAGTCGCGGGGCCATTGGCACAGATACGCAGTATTTT.

V and J are TRBV7-6 and TRBJ2-1; 12 bases line up with TRBD2. V was clipped by 1 base and J by 8 bases; unmatched bases: 6. Germline CDR1 is SGHVS and CDR2 is FNYEAQ. This CDR3 has 16 amino acids. The CDR3 bases are TGTGCCAGCAGCTTAGGAGCTAGCGGGGGGGCCTATGAGCAGTTCTTC. Protein: CASSLGASGGAYEQFF.

This chain joins TRBV5-4 and TRBJ2-3; tentative D call: TRBD2 (5 bases). CDR1 is SGHNT, CDR2 YYREEE, per germline (reference sequence). The CDR3 has 13 amino acids. V was shortened by 2 bases and J by 5 bases, with 9 bases between the two germline ends. The CDR3 DNA follows: TGTGCCAGCAGCTTACTAGACCTAGATACGCAGTATTTT. The encoded protein is CASSLLDLDTQYF. The full variable domain, rest sourced from reference TRBV5-4 and TRBJ2-3, is ETGVTQSPTHLIKTRGQQVTLRCSSQSGHNTVSWYQQALGQGPQFIFQYYREEENGRGNFPPRFSGLQFPNYSSELNVNALELDDSALYLCASSLLDLDTQYFGPGTRLTVL.

The gene calls are TRBV2 and TRBJ2-1, with TRBD2 matching 11 bases. This CDR3 comprises 13 residues. The germline gives CDR1 SNHLY, CDR2 FYNNEI. With 6 bases clipped from V and 8 bases from J, the junction kept 3 bases outside the gene matches. The CDR3 bases are TGTGCCAGCAGGACTAGCGGGATATATGAGCAGTTCTTC. Protein sequence: CASRTSGIYEQFF.

The rearrangement links TRBV18 to TRBJ2-2; 8 nucleotides agree with TRBD1. The junction had 8 bases not matched to a gene; V was cut back by 9 bases and J by 5 bases. Germline V lookup: CDR1 KGHSH, CDR2 LQKENI. CDR3 length equals 14 residues. Here the CDR3 reads CASSRQGSTGELFF. In nucleotides, the CDR3 is TGTGCCAGTTCCCGACAGGGGTCGACCGGGGAGCTGTTTTTT.

The chain recombines TRBV5-1 with TRBJ2-5; D is ambiguous. The CDR3 is 12 amino acids. Trimming removed 5 bases at V and 2 bases at J, with 7 bases between. From germline, CDR1 is SGHRS and CDR2 YFSETQ. As DNA, the CDR3 is TGCGCCAGCAGGAACAGTCAAGAGACCCAGTACTTC. Its protein is CASRNSQETQYF.